A selection of T cell receptor beta chains follows, all from one sample in a study of blood T cells in healthy people across ages. TCRdb re-derived calls from the 5' RACE reads in MiXCR, one entry per CDR3 protein. The top ten hold 23% of the sample, which has 1.8 million or so distinct CDR3 sequences, about two fifths seen once. The sequencing input was blood. Receptors were obtained from a human donor in good health. CDR3s include the opening cysteine and the closing phenylalanine or tryptophan. Each record gives: V gene, J gene, D gene, clone size, CDR3 protein, CDR3 DNA. A D gene is named only where the DNA matches it firmly. Clone size is not always given. Where it is, it says once, few, many or a class for expanded clones.

TRBV7-2	TRBJ1-6	NA	NA	CASSLERGYNSPLHF	TGTGCCAGCAGCTTAGAGCGGGGCTATAATTCACCCCTCCACTTT
TRBV7-6	TRBJ1-2	NA	NA	CASSLDGLYNGYTF	TGTGCCAGCAGCTTAGACGGACTATACAATGGCTACACCTTC
TRBV7-3	TRBJ1-6	TRBD1	few	CASSSTGFVNSPLHF	TGTGCCAGCAGCTCGACAGGGTTTGTAAATTCACCCCTCCACTTT
TRBV5-1	TRBJ2-6	TRBD1	many	CASSVRPDRFLAGANVLTF	TGCGCCAGCAGTGTACGACCGGACAGGTTCCTCGCTGGGGCCAACGTCCTGACTTTC
TRBV6-2/TRBV6-3	TRBJ2-1	NA	NA	CASSYSFRGNLYNEQFF	TGTGCCAGCAGTTACTCATTTCGAGGGAATCTCTACAATGAGCAGTTCTTC
TRBV6-5	TRBJ2-7	TRBD2	NA	CASSYSRAGGHYEQYF	TGTGCCAGCAGTTACTCCAGAGCGGGGGGCCACTACGAGCAGTACTTC
TRBV6-5	TRBJ1-1	TRBD1	NA	CASSWGQVHTEAFF	TGCGCCAGCAGTTGGGGACAGGTCCACACTGAAGCTTTCTTT
TRBV9	TRBJ2-3	TRBD2	NA	CASSVAVLAGVTDTQYF	TGTGCCAGCAGCGTAGCGGTACTAGCGGGGGTCACAGATACGCAGTATTTT
TRBV4-1	TRBJ2-7	NA	few	CASSQYLIREAYEQYF	TGCGCCAGCAGCCAATACTTAATCAGGGAAGCCTACGAGCAGTACTTC
TRBV20-1	TRBJ2-2	TRBD1	NA	CSARDGRTGNTGELFF	TGCAGTGCTAGAGATGGGCGGACAGGGAACACCGGGGAGCTGTTTTTT
TRBV7-2	TRBJ1-4	TRBD1	NA	CASSSQGRYEKLFF	TGTGCCAGCAGCTCACAGGGGCGTTATGAAAAACTGTTTTTT
TRBV7-9	TRBJ2-5	NA	NA	CASSPGDKSETQYF	TGTGCCAGCAGCCCAGGGGACAAATCGGAGACCCAGTACTTC
TRBV7-2	TRBJ2-5	TRBD2	few	CASSSGGPAETQYF	TGTGCCAGCAGCTCGGGGGGGCCTGCCGAGACCCAGTACTTC
TRBV29-1	TRBJ2-5	NA	few	CSVGTPQTAQETQYF	TGCAGCGTTGGGACACCCCAAACCGCCCAAGAGACCCAGTACTTC
TRBV12-3/TRBV12-4	TRBJ2-6	NA	NA	CAGTLRGSGANVRTF	TGTGCCGGCACCCTCAGGGGCTCTGGGGCCAACGTCCGGACTTTC
TRBV7-2	TRBJ2-3	NA	few	CASSLVGTFASPDTQYF	TGTGCCAGCAGCTTAGTGGGGACCTTCGCTTCCCCAGATACGCAGTATTTT
TRBV4-3	TRBJ2-2	NA	few	CASSQDQGSEGYGSGELFF	TGCGCCAGCAGCCAAGATCAAGGTTCGGAAGGTTATGGGTCCGGGGAGCTGTTTTTT
TRBV20-1	TRBJ2-3	NA	NA	CSAPKVSWPLLDTQYF	TGCAGTGCTCCCAAAGTGAGCTGGCCATTGTTGGATACGCAGTATTTT
TRBV6-2/TRBV6-3	TRBJ2-2	NA	NA	CASSWEVGELFF	TGTGCCAGCAGCTGGGAAGTCGGGGAGCTGTTTTTT
TRBV28	TRBJ2-1	NA	NA	CACRGSGDYNEQFF	TGTGCCTGCAGAGGATCCGGGGACTACAATGAGCAGTTCTTC
TRBV20-1	TRBJ2-7	TRBD2	few	CSARDSGTSAYEQYF	TGCAGTGCTAGAGATTCCGGGACTAGCGCCTACGAGCAGTACTTC
TRBV7-8	TRBJ2-1	NA	NA	CASSPSEGSYNEQFF	TGTGCCAGCAGCCCTAGCGAGGGCTCCTACAATGAGCAGTTCTTC
TRBV7-2	TRBJ2-1	TRBD2	NA	CASSLGALAGGNSYNEQFF	TGTGCCAGCAGCTTAGGGGCACTAGCGGGGGGTAACTCCTACAATGAGCAGTTCTTC
TRBV4-3	TRBJ2-3	TRBD2	few	CASSLRLAGGLDTQYF	TGCGCCAGCAGCCTCAGACTAGCGGGGGGGCTAGATACGCAGTATTTT
TRBV18	TRBJ2-7	NA	NA	CASSPSRDYEQYF	TGTGCCAGCTCACCTTCCAGGGACTACGAGCAGTACTTC
TRBV15	TRBJ2-1	NA	few	CATSSILSGDYNEQFF	TGTGCCACCAGCAGTATCCTTTCTGGGGATTACAATGAGCAGTTCTTC
TRBV14	TRBJ2-7	TRBD1	few	CACSQGTGGTYEQYF	TGTGCCTGCAGCCAAGGGACAGGGGGCACCTACGAGCAGTACTTC
TRBV12-3/TRBV12-4	TRBJ2-1	NA	NA	CASSPTVSSYNEQFF	TGTGCCAGCAGTCCAACAGTGAGCTCCTACAATGAGCAGTTCTTC
TRBV9	TRBJ2-1	NA	NA	CASSPQGVAYNEQFF	TGTGCCAGCAGCCCGCAGGGCGTTGCCTACAATGAGCAGTTCTTC
TRBV4-1	TRBJ1-2	NA	NA	CASSQERLAAYGYTF	TGCGCCAGCAGCCAAGAACGGTTGGCAGCTTATGGCTACACCTTC
TRBV5-1	TRBJ2-3	TRBD2	NA	CASSLPTSDGTDTQYF	TGCGCCAGCAGCTTACCGACTAGCGACGGCACAGATACGCAGTATTTT
TRBV6-5	TRBJ2-5	NA	few	CASSYATSFVRRSQETQYF	TGTGCCAGCAGTTACGCCACTTCGTTCGTTCGGAGGTCCCAAGAGACCCAGTACTTC
TRBV7-9	TRBJ1-2	TRBD1	NA	CATSVRDRGAHGYTF	TGTGCCACCTCCGTTAGGGACAGGGGAGCTCATGGCTACACCTTC
TRBV6-6	TRBJ2-2	NA	few	CASIGLGTTNTGELFF	TGTGCCAGCATAGGCCTAGGGACCACGAACACCGGGGAGCTGTTTTTT
TRBV7-2	TRBJ2-1	TRBD2	once	CASSRGGQLGNEQFF	TGTGCCAGCAGCCGCGGGGGTCAACTGGGGAATGAGCAGTTCTTC
TRBV6-2/TRBV6-3	TRBJ2-1	NA	NA	CASTPDSSYNEQFF	TGTGCCAGCACTCCTGACAGCTCCTACAATGAGCAGTTCTTC
TRBV20-1	TRBJ2-1	TRBD2	NA	CSTRASRSVRGGFNEQFF	TGCAGTACTAGAGCTTCCCGCAGTGTCCGGGGGGGTTTTAATGAGCAGTTCTTC
TRBV7-2	TRBJ1-2	NA	few	CASSYLGSGLNYGYTF	TGTGCCAGCAGCTATCTAGGCTCAGGGCTTAACTATGGCTACACCTTC
TRBV12-3/TRBV12-4	TRBJ1-1	NA	NA	CASSDFGATEAFF	TGTGCCAGCAGCGACTTTGGGGCTACTGAAGCTTTCTTT
TRBV2	TRBJ2-1	NA	many	CASSPTRQVGNEQFF	TGTGCCAGCAGTCCTACCCGACAGGTTGGCAATGAGCAGTTCTTC
TRBV28	TRBJ2-7	TRBD2	NA	CASSLYRGGLAGGHTSSYEQYF	TGTGCCAGCAGTTTATATCGGGGAGGGCTAGCGGGGGGCCATACTTCCTCCTACGAGCAGTACTTC
TRBV12-3/TRBV12-4	TRBJ1-1	NA	NA	CASEARGSTEAFF	TGTGCCAGCGAGGCCAGGGGTAGCACTGAAGCTTTCTTT
TRBV20-1	TRBJ2-7	TRBD2	NA	CSARSPSGGTVLYEQYF	TGCAGTGCTAGGTCACCTAGCGGTGGTACAGTCCTCTACGAGCAGTACTTC